Listed below are T cell receptor beta chains from one sample, sequenced in a study of cytomegalovirus exposure and HLA in healthy donors. Assay: immunoSEQ multiplex PCR; the TCRdb copy retains only in-frame clones and omits some. The sample shows about 180,000 clones, about 85% of them seen only once. The sample comprised PBMCs. These receptor sequences come from a man aged 18 to 35 in good health and CMV-seropositive. CDR3s include the opening cysteine and the closing phenylalanine or tryptophan. Each record gives: V gene, clone size, J gene, D gene, CDR3 DNA, CDR3 protein. A D gene is named only where the DNA matches it firmly. Clone size is not always given. Where it is, it says once, few, many or a class for expanded clones.

>TRBV27|.|TRBJ2-1|TRBD2
TGTGCCAGCAGTTTAGGAGAACTAGCGGGCCTCAATGAGCAGTTCTTC
CASSLGELAGLNEQFF
>TRBV28|.|TRBJ1-2|.
TGTGCCAGCAGCTCGCGGGGGACCTATGGCTACACCTTC
CASSSRGTYGYTF
>TRBV14|.|TRBJ2-5|TRBD1
TGTGCCAGCAGCAAAGCCCTTGTGACAGGGCGGTGGGAGACCCAGTACTTC
CASSKALVTGRWETQYF
>TRBV27|.|TRBJ1-5|TRBD1
TGTGCCAGCAGTTTAGGACAGGTTAAGGGCCAGCCCCAGCATTTT
CASSLGQVKGQPQHF
>TRBV4-1|once|TRBJ1-1|.
TGCGCCAGCAGCCATCGGGCAGGGGCCGGGAACACTGAAGCTTTCTTT
CASSHRAGAGNTEAFF
>TRBV7-8|.|TRBJ1-1|TRBD1
TGTGCCAGCAGCCAACAGAGGAGGGGGCTTGAAGCTTTCTTT
CASSQQRRGLEAFF
>TRBV19|.|TRBJ2-7|.
TGTGCCAGTAGTTCAGGATCCTACGAGCAGTACTTC
CASSSGSYEQYF
>TRBV13|.|TRBJ1-1|.
TGTGCCAGCAGCTGGAGGGGAGCGAACACTGAAGCTTTCTTT
CASSWRGANTEAFF
>TRBV27|once|TRBJ2-5|TRBD2
TGTGCCAGCAGTTTATGGGGACTAGCGGGAGCTGAGACCCAGTACTTC
CASSLWGLAGAETQYF
>TRBV6-1|.|TRBJ1-1|.
TGTGCCACTCGGGGACACCCGAACACTGAAGCTTTCTTT
CATRGHPNTEAFF
>TRBV5-6|.|TRBJ2-5|.
TGTGCCAGCAGCTTTGGGAGGAACAGGGGTTTAGGAGAGACCCAGTACTTC
CASSFGRNRGLGETQYF
>TRBV16|.|TRBJ2-4|TRBD2
TGTGCCAGCAGCCAATCTCGGGGGGAGGCCAAAAACATTCAGTACTTC
CASSQSRGEAKNIQYF
>TRBV12-5|.|TRBJ1-2|TRBD1
TGTGCTAGTGGTTTGGGGGGACAGGGTTTTAGGTATGGCTACACCTTC
CASGLGGQGFRYGYTF
>TRBV4-1|.|TRBJ1-1|TRBD1
TGCGCCAGCAGTCATGTTTGGGACAGTTCGAGCACTGAAGCTTTCTTT
CASSHVWDSSSTEAFF
>TRBV29-1|.|TRBJ2-3|.
TGCAGCGTTTCCCGCCCGGAGTTGGGTACAGATACGCAGTATTTT
CSVSRPELGTDTQYF
>TRBV7-3|.|TRBJ2-5|TRBD1
TGTGCCAGCAGCCGGGGACAGACGGAGACCCAGTACTTC
CASSRGQTETQYF
>TRBV27|.|TRBJ1-1|.
TGTGCCAGCAGGGCAGGTAGTTACACTGAAGCTTTCTTT
CASRAGSYTEAFF
>TRBV28|.|TRBJ2-1|TRBD2
TGTGCCAGCAGCACACCACCCGGGACTAGCGGGAGTAGGTATGAGCAGTTCTTC
CASSTPPGTSGSRYEQFF
>TRBV10-1|.|TRBJ1-1|.
TGCGCCAGCAGTGACGGGGGGATGAACACTGAAGCTTTCTTT
CASSDGGMNTEAFF
>TRBV7-8|.|TRBJ2-1|TRBD1
TGTGCCAGCAGCTTAGCGGCCCCCGGGACAGGGGGCTTCTACAATGAGCAGTTCTTC
CASSLAAPGTGGFYNEQFF
>TRBV27|.|TRBJ1-4|.
TGTGCCAGCAGTTCTGCAGGGAACGAAAAACTGTTTTTT
CASSSAGNEKLFF
>TRBV27|.|TRBJ2-1|TRBD2
TGTGCCAGCAGCGCGGGAGGGTTCTACAATGAGCAGTTCTTC
CASSAGGFYNEQFF
>TRBV19|.|TRBJ1-2|.
TGTGCCAGTAGCGCCGGGACAACGTTAGTCTATGGCTACACCTTC
CASSAGTTLVYGYTF
>TRBV19|.|TRBJ2-7|TRBD1
TGTGCCAGTAGTACCCGGGACAGCTCCTACGAGCAGTACTTC
CASSTRDSSYEQYF
>TRBV30|.|TRBJ2-7|TRBD1
TGTGCCTGGAGTATCGGGACAGGGGACGAGCAGTACTTC
CAWSIGTGDEQYF
>TRBV4-1|.|TRBJ2-3|TRBD1
TGCGCCAGCAGCCAAGAACAGGGGGGCTCCACAGATACGCAGTATTTT
CASSQEQGGSTDTQYF
>TRBV28|.|TRBJ2-7|TRBD2
TGTGCCAGCATTGGGAGGGAGGCCCTCCCCTACGAGCAGTACTTC
CASIGREALPYEQYF
>TRBV28|.|TRBJ2-7|TRBD1
TGTGCCAGCAGTCGACAGGGCTACGAGCAGTACTTC
CASSRQGYEQYF
>TRBV19|.|TRBJ2-3|.
TGTGCCAGTAGTACCGGGGGCACAGATACGCAGTATTTT
CASSTGGTDTQYF
>TRBV9|.|TRBJ2-7|TRBD1
TGTGCCAGCAGCGTTGAGGGGGCTGGGTACGAGCAGTACTTC
CASSVEGAGYEQYF
>TRBV9|.|TRBJ1-2|.
TGTGCCAGCAGCCCAGGAAAGTCCTTTAACTATGGCTACACCTTC
CASSPGKSFNYGYTF
>TRBV10-3|.|TRBJ1-5|.
TGTGCCATCAGTGATAGTAGGGGGGGCCCTCAGCCCCAGCATTTT
CAISDSRGGPQPQHF
>TRBV13|.|TRBJ1-2|TRBD1
TGTGCCAGCAGCGCAACTCCTCGGGAGGGGGCTCAGGGCTACACCTTC
CASSATPREGAQGYTF
>TRBV5-1|.|TRBJ2-2|.
TGCGCCAGCAGCTATCGCGGTCCGACGAACACCGGGGAGCTGTTTTTT
CASSYRGPTNTGELFF
>TRBV7-9|.|TRBJ2-1|TRBD2
TGTGCCAGCAGCTTGGTAGCGGGAAACTACAATGAGCAGTTCTTC
CASSLVAGNYNEQFF
>TRBV7-9|.|TRBJ2-1|.
TGTGCCAGCAGCTTAGGGGGGCAGCAGAATGAGCAGTTCTTC
CASSLGGQQNEQFF
>TRBV19|few|TRBJ1-5|.
TGTGCCAGTAGTATCGCAGGGGGCAATCAGCCCCAGCATTTT
CASSIAGGNQPQHF
>TRBV5-1|.|TRBJ2-2|.
TGCGCCAGCAGATCCGGGACTCCGAACACCGGGGAGCTGTTTTTT
CASRSGTPNTGELFF
>TRBV28|once|TRBJ1-5|TRBD1
TGTGCCAGCAGTTTAAAGGACAGGGAAAATCAGCCCCAGCATTTT
CASSLKDRENQPQHF
>TRBV5-1|.|TRBJ2-3|.
TGCGCCAGCAGCTTGGGGACAGACTTTACCGGGGATACGCAGTATTTT
CASSLGTDFTGDTQYF
>TRBV29-1|.|TRBJ1-2|TRBD1
TGCAGCGTCAAACAGGGGGCGCGTAACTATGGCTACACCTTC
CSVKQGARNYGYTF
>TRBV4-1|.|TRBJ2-2|.
TGCGCCAGCAGCCCTGGACGAGGGAGCGGCGGGGAGCTGTTTTTT
CASSPGRGSGGELFF